The next 29 T cell receptor beta chains were all read from a single sample in a study of T cell responses to AZD1222 COVID-19 vaccine. Assay: immunoSEQ multiplex PCR; the TCRdb copy retains only in-frame clones and omits some. Here the sample spans 68,000 or so clones, 80% to 85% being singletons. The starting material was peripheral blood, obtained on day 0 of AZD1222 vaccination. The source is an adult in good health.

The rearrangement joins TRBV21-1 to TRBJ1-1. TRBV21-1 is a known pseudogene. This CDR3 region has 12 residues. The CDR3 bases are TGTGCCACCAAACTCGACCCTACTGAAGCTTTCTTT. Protein product: CATKLDPTEAFF.

This rearrangement joins TRBV6-6 to TRBJ1-6; no reliable D call. The germline V gene has CDR1 MNHNY and CDR2 SVGAGI (reference sequence). Trimming removed 1 base at V and 4 bases at J, with 11 bases between. CDR3 length equals 16 residues. The CDR3 here is CASSYWTRLYNSPLHF. In DNA form, the CDR3 reads TGTGCCAGCAGTTACTGGACCCGCTTGTATAATTCACCCCTCCACTTT.

J is TRBJ2-3 and V is TRBV12-5; 7 bases agree with TRBD2. The CDR3 runs to 18 residues. Per germline, CDR1 LGHNT and CDR2 FRNRAP. Losses at the gene ends were 2 bases for V and 2 bases for J; bases not matched to a gene: 13. CDR3 in DNA: TGTGCTAGTGGTTTGCGACAATCCTCTAGCGGATACACAGATACGCAGTATTTT. Amino acids: CASGLRQSSSGYTDTQYF.

The V gene is TRBV19, the J gene TRBJ1-5; D perhaps matches TRBD1 (6 bases). CDR1 and CDR2 (germline): LNHDA, SQIVND (reference sequence). The CDR3 has 13 amino acids. V dropped 3 bases and J dropped 6 bases, with 9 bases sitting between them. The CDR3: CASSIGRGQPQHF. The DNA of the CDR3 is TGTGCCAGTAGTATCGGCAGGGGTCAGCCCCAGCATTTT.

The chain couples TRBV7-2 to TRBJ1-5; D gene ambiguous. This CDR3 comprises 13 residues. Germline values: CDR1 SGHTA, CDR2 FQGNSA. V was shortened by 1 base and J by 7 bases, with 8 bases between the two germline ends. The CDR3 region has the DNA TGTGCCAGCAGCTTAGGGATCAGGCAGCCCCAGCATTTT. Amino acids: CASSLGIRQPQHF.

The rearrangement links TRBV5-1 to TRBJ2-3; TRBD1 matches at 7 bases. The CDR3 spans 16 residues. V lost 0 bases, J lost 1 base, and 5 bases stayed unmatched. The germline V gene has CDR1 SGHRS and CDR2 YFSETQ. The CDR3 DNA sequence: TGCGCCAGCAGCTTGGGAGGGGGCTGGGGCACAGATACGCAGTATTTT. It encodes CASSLGGGWGTDTQYF.

This clone was counted a few times. This chain links TRBV11-2 with TRBJ2-3; D perhaps matches TRBD2 (5 bases). This CDR3 contains 16 residues. Trimming removed 5 bases at V and 0 bases at J, with 15 bases between. From germline, CDR1 is SGHAT and CDR2 FQNNGV. CDR3 sequence: CASSLKPGISTDTQYF. The DNA for the CDR3 is TGTGCCAGCAGCCTCAAGCCGGGAATCAGCACAGATACGCAGTATTTT.

The chain carries TRBV28 and TRBJ2-4; D gene unclear. Germline values: CDR1 MDHEN, CDR2 SYDVKM. This CDR3 contains 15 residues. V was clipped by 6 bases and J by 0 bases, with 12 bases between them. The CDR3 bases are TGTGCCAGCAGCACTTCTGGGTTAGCCAAAAACATTCAGTACTTC. Its protein product is CASSTSGLAKNIQYF.

V usage is TRBV5-1 and J usage is TRBJ2-7; 9 nucleotides agree with TRBD1. Looked up from germline, CDR1 is SGHRS and CDR2 is YFSETQ. V shed 0 bases, J shed 2 bases, and the junction held 6 bases outside the gene matches. The CDR3 extends over 16 amino acids. This chain's CDR3 is CASSLGTGTGTYEQYF. CDR3 sequence (DNA): TGCGCCAGCAGCTTGGGGACCGGGACAGGGACCTACGAGCAGTACTTC.

The chain links TRBV11-2 to TRBJ2-7; 9 bases match TRBD1. The V gene's germline CDR1 is SGHAT and CDR2 FQNNGV. The ends lost 5 bases at V and 7 bases at J; junction bases unmatched: 12. The CDR3 extends over 15 amino acids. The CDR3 nucleotides read TGTGCCAGCAGCGGAACTTACAGGGGGCGACAAGAGCAGTACTTC. As protein: CASSGTYRGRQEQYF.

The chain links TRBV4-3 to TRBJ2-5; 10 nucleotides match TRBD2. With V trimmed by 1 base and J by 5 bases, 1 base remained unmatched. The CDR3 spans 14 residues. The V gene's germline CDR1 is LGHNA and CDR2 YSLEER. This chain's CDR3 is CASSQATSGETQYF. CDR3 DNA: TGCGCCAGCAGCCAAGCGACTAGCGGGGAGACCCAGTACTTC.

The chain joins TRBV6-5 to TRBJ1-6; maybe TRBD1 (5 bases). Germline V CDR1 and CDR2: MNHEY, SVGAGI. The CDR3 contains 12 residues. Trimming shortened V by 7 bases and J by 9 bases, and 10 bases separated the two germline ends. CDR3 DNA: TGTGCCAGCACACAGGTTGGTTCACCCCTCCACTTT. The encoded protein is CASTQVGSPLHF.

This clone was detected only a few times. This chain links TRBV27 with TRBJ2-7; no definite D call. V lost 6 bases and J 3 bases, leaving 9 bases between the germline ends. The CDR3 has 12 amino acids. The germline V gene encodes CDR1 MNHEY and CDR2 SMNVEV (reference sequence). The CDR3 protein is CASSGGDYEQYF. DNA for the CDR3: TGTGCCAGCAGCGGTGGGGACTACGAGCAGTACTTC.

This chain connects TRBV24-1 to TRBJ1-4; 9 bases map to TRBD1. Germline assignment: CDR1 KGHDR and CDR2 SFDVKD. The CDR3 loop spans 15 amino acids. Unmatched junction bases numbered 10, after V lost 9 bases and J lost 6 bases. CDR3 nucleotide sequence: TGTGCCACCGGAACCGGACAGGGGATGGATGAAAAACTGTTTTTT. Protein: CATGTGQGMDEKLFF.

This clone turned up a few times. V gene TRBV29-1 combines with J gene TRBJ1-1; the match to TRBD1 covers 9 bases. The CDR3 contains 13 residues. Trimming removed 6 bases from V and 3 bases from J; junction bases left unmatched: 5. In germline, CDR1 is SQVTM, CDR2 ANQGSEA. CDR3 sequence reads: CSVQGADYTEAFF. The CDR3 nucleotides are TGCAGCGTACAGGGGGCCGATTACACTGAAGCTTTCTTT.

The chain carries TRBV4-3 and TRBJ2-5; a possible D gene is TRBD2 (5 bases). The ends were cut back, 0 bases at V and 5 bases at J, with 16 bases in the middle. The CDR3 runs to 16 residues. Germline CDR1 reads LGHNA; CDR2 reads YSLEER. The CDR3 reads CASSQDFFMGGETQYF. CDR3 nucleotides: TGCGCCAGCAGCCAAGATTTTTTTATGGGCGGGGAGACCCAGTACTTC.

The chain joins TRBV5-1 to TRBJ2-3, with D perhaps being TRBD1 or TRBD2 (5 bases each). Germline CDR1 is SGHRS and CDR2 is YFSETQ. This CDR3 contains 15 residues. V dropped 4 bases and J dropped 3 bases, with 15 bases sitting between them. Here the CDR3 reads CASSPSRGGTDTQYF. The CDR3 coding sequence is TGCGCCAGCAGCCCGTCCCGGGGCGGGACAGATACGCAGTATTTT.

The chain combines TRBV10-3 with TRBJ1-4; D is uncertain. The germline V gene encodes CDR1 ENHRY and CDR2 SYGVKD. The V and J ends lost 6 bases and 3 bases respectively, with 26 bases between them. This CDR3 is built from 19 residues. The CDR3 DNA follows: TGTGCCATCAGATCACGACCGGACGCACGAGTAGGATCTAATGAAAAACTGTTTTTT. Protein sequence: CAIRSRPDARVGSNEKLFF.

The chain is built from TRBV7-3 and TRBJ2-7, with 7 bases lining up with TRBD1. Trimming removed 5 bases from V and 6 bases from J; junction bases left unmatched: 13. In germline, CDR1 is SGHTA, CDR2 FQGTGA. This CDR3 contains 15 residues. DNA of the CDR3: TGTGCCAGCAGCCTCCGTGGGACAGCGCTGGGCGAGCAGTACTTC. Its protein product is CASSLRGTALGEQYF.

The chain carries TRBV4-3 and TRBJ2-7; D is possibly TRBD1 (7 bases). Trimming shortened V by 1 base and J by 3 bases, and 16 bases separated the two germline ends. CDR1 is LGHNA and CDR2 is YSLEER in the germline V gene. The CDR3 extends over 16 amino acids. CDR3 residues: CASSQGHGGGRYEQYF. Written as DNA, the CDR3 is TGCGCCAGCAGCCAAGGGCATGGAGGGGGCCGCTACGAGCAGTACTTC.

The chain employs TRBV20-1 and TRBJ2-1, with D tentatively TRBD2 (6 bases). Trimming removed 5 bases at V and 9 bases at J, with 8 bases between. CDR1 and CDR2 from the germline V gene are DFQATT and SNEGSKA (reference sequence). The CDR3 runs to 10 residues. The CDR3: CSAWGGEQFF. The CDR3 DNA follows: TGCAGTGCTTGGGGAGGTGAGCAGTTCTTC.

This sequence joins TRBV5-8 and TRBJ2-2; no clear D gene. Germline V lookup: CDR1 SGHTS, CDR2 YDEGEE. The ends were cut back, 0 bases at V and 2 bases at J, with 5 bases in the middle. This CDR3 has 14 residues. CDR3 sequence: CASSLAPNTGELFF. In nucleotides, the CDR3 is TGTGCCAGCAGCTTGGCGCCTAACACCGGGGAGCTGTTTTTT.

V usage is TRBV7-9 and J usage is TRBJ1-2, with 9 positions matching TRBD1. V was pared by 6 bases and J by 3 bases, with 5 bases of the junction left unmatched. Germline CDR1 reads SEHNR; CDR2 reads FQNEAQ (reference sequence). The CDR3 is 14 amino acids. The CDR3 nucleotides are TGTGCCAGCAGGGGGACAGGGAGGGACTATGGCTACACCTTC. Its protein product is CASRGTGRDYGYTF. Variable domain in full (rest from reference TRBV7-9 and TRBJ1-2): DTGVSQNPRHKITKRGQNVTFRCDPISEHNRLYWYRQTLGQGPEFLTYFQNEAQLEKSRLLSDRFSAERPKGSFSTLEIQRTEQGDSAMYLCASRGTGRDYGYTFGSGTRLTVV.

The chain links TRBV27 to TRBJ2-2; D uncertain. V was trimmed by 1 base and J by 4 bases, leaving 10 bases between them. The germline V gene has CDR1 MNHEY and CDR2 SMNVEV (reference sequence). This CDR3 spans 15 amino acids. CDR3 loop: CASSLFTRFTGELFF. CDR3 DNA sequence: TGTGCCAGCAGTTTATTTACCCGCTTCACCGGGGAGCTGTTTTTT.

V is TRBV19 and J is TRBJ2-3; D remains unclear. The CDR3 contains 15 residues. Between the trimmed V and J ends, which lost 4 bases and 0 bases, there was a span of 11 bases. Germline lookup yields CDR1 LNHDA and CDR2 SQIVND (reference sequence). CDR3 region: CASSTFLGSTDTQYF. The CDR3 DNA is TGTGCCAGTAGTACCTTTTTGGGCAGCACAGATACGCAGTATTTT. Full variable domain (remainder filled in from reference TRBV19 and TRBJ2-3): DGGITQSPKYLFRKEGQNVTLSCEQNLNHDAMYWYRQDPGQGLRLIYYSQIVNDFQKGDIAEGYSVSREKKESFPLTVTSAQKNPTAFYLCASSTFLGSTDTQYFGPGTRLTVL.

There are a few counts of this clone. The V gene is TRBV7-8, the J gene TRBJ2-7; D is possibly TRBD2 (6 bases). V dropped 5 bases and J dropped 4 bases, with 9 bases sitting between them. Germline V CDR1 and CDR2: SGHVS, FQNEAQ. The length of the CDR3 is 12 residues. The CDR3 here is CASSPGGYEQYF. CDR3 coding DNA: TGTGCCAGCAGCCCTGGGGGGTACGAGCAGTACTTC.

V gene TRBV6-5 combines with J gene TRBJ2-7; D ambiguous. CDR1 is MNHEY, CDR2 SVGAGI, per germline. V lost 0 bases and J lost 2, with 14 bases in between. The CDR3 is made up of 16 amino acids. The DNA for the CDR3 is TGTGCCAGCAGTTACTCGGGCTTCAACGCAGCCTACGAGCAGTACTTC. Translating gives CASSYSGFNAAYEQYF.

On this clone itself: At the DNA level, this CDR3 is encoded by other sequences in the same sample as well. For the CDR3, the DNA is TGTGCCAGCAGCCCGACGGGGGACCAAGAGACCCAGTACTTC. Its translation is CASSPTGDQETQYF. The chain couples TRBV28 to TRBJ2-5, with a possible D match to TRBD2 (6 bases). The CDR3 is 14 amino acids. Trimming shortened V by 6 bases and J by 0 bases, and 11 bases separated the two germline ends. Germline V CDR1 and CDR2: MDHEN, SYDVKM.

V usage is TRBV6-4 and J usage is TRBJ2-1; D remains ambiguous. The CDR3 consists of 13 residues. In germline, CDR1 is MRHNA, CDR2 SNTAGT. V was pared by 6 bases and J by 7 bases, with 13 bases between. The chain's CDR3 is CASSRTDQNEQFF. The CDR3 DNA sequence: TGTGCCAGCAGCCGGACGGACCAGAATGAGCAGTTCTTC.